These 25 T cell receptor beta chains were all obtained from the same sample, sequenced in a study of beta chain features in type 1 diabetes. Notes on the study in general: All four CD4+ subsets from Type 1 diabetes patients carried moderately but significantly shorter TCRB CDR3s.

cDNA synthesis used the whole RNA isolate, giving expressed TCRB sequences. TCRdb keeps only in-frame clones here, not all; method: immunoSEQ multiplex PCR. Of some 150,000 clones listed, about 13% were seen once; the top ten hold about 1.3%. These TCRs' antigens remain unknown. The sequencing input was central memory CD4+ T cells from blood. These receptors originate from a man between 18 and 35 years old with type 1 diabetes.

V is TRBV5-1 and J is TRBJ2-1; possible D gene TRBD2, 6 bases. Per germline, CDR1 SGHRS and CDR2 YFSETQ. Trimming stripped 2 bases from V and 3 bases from J, with 15 bases between. This CDR3 is built from 16 residues. CDR3: CASSFSGGSSYNEQFF. The CDR3, as DNA: TGCGCCAGCAGCTTCTCAGGAGGGTCCAGCTACAATGAGCAGTTCTTC. Drawing the rest from reference TRBV5-1 and TRBJ2-1, the complete variable domain is KAGVTQTPRYLIKTRGQQVTLSCSPISGHRSVSWYQQTPGQGLQFLFEYFSETQRNKGNFPGRFSGRQFSNSRSEMNVSTLELGDSALYLCASSFSGGSSYNEQFFGPGTRLTVL.

V usage is TRBV7-6 and J usage is TRBJ2-3; 13 nucleotides align to TRBD2. In germline, CDR1 is SGHVS, CDR2 FNYEAQ. V shed 5 bases, J shed 2 bases, and the junction held 4 bases outside the gene matches. There are 16 residues in the CDR3. The CDR3 DNA reads TGTGCCAGCAGCCGGACTAGCGGGGGACTCACAGATACGCAGTATTTT. Translated: CASSRTSGGLTDTQYF.

The table lists this clone with a few counts. This chain joins TRBV28 and TRBJ1-6; D gene uncertain. The germline CDR1 and CDR2 sequences are MDHEN and SYDVKM. The V gene lost 2 bases and the J gene lost 13 bases, with 9 bases spanning the gap. The CDR3 has 12 residues. The CDR3 DNA reads TGTGCCAGCAGTTTAGCGAGTTCGCCCCTCCACTTT. It encodes CASSLASSPLHF. The full variable domain, in which reference TRBV28 and TRBJ1-6 provide the parts outside the CDR3, is DVKVTQSSRYLVKRTGEKVFLECVQDMDHENMFWYRQDPGLGLRLIYFSYDVKMKEKGDIPEGYSVSREKKERFSLILESASTNQTSMYLCASSLASSPLHFGNGTRLTVT.

The genes are TRBV29-1 and TRBJ1-2; D is uncertain. CDR1 and CDR2 from the germline V gene are SQVTM and ANQGSEA. V lost 6 bases to trimming and J lost 2 bases, with 16 bases between them. The CDR3 extends over 14 amino acids. The CDR3, as DNA: TGCAGCGTACCCAGGAGGACTGACAACTATGGCTACACCTTC. This codes for CSVPRRTDNYGYTF.

The rearrangement uses TRBV19 and TRBJ2-5; 8 nucleotides agree with TRBD1. The CDR3 consists of 15 residues. The junction had 4 bases not matched to a gene; V was cut back by 0 bases and J by 4 bases. Germline CDR1 LNHDA, CDR2 SQIVND (reference sequence). CDR3 region: CASSIDPDRVETQYF. CDR3 bases: TGTGCCAGTAGTATAGATCCGGACAGGGTAGAGACCCAGTACTTC.

The sample holds a few counts of this clone. The V and J genes are TRBV5-1 and TRBJ2-1; TRBD2 matches at 9 bases. J was trimmed by 7 bases and V by 0 bases; bases with no gene match: 8. CDR1 SGHRS and CDR2 YFSETQ come from the germline V gene. This CDR3 is built from 16 residues. The CDR3 coding sequence is TGCGCCAGCAGCTTGGATTATGCTAGCGGGGCGAATGAGCAGTTCTTC. Translating it yields CASSLDYASGANEQFF. The full variable domain, rest sourced from reference TRBV5-1 and TRBJ2-1, is KAGVTQTPRYLIKTRGQQVTLSCSPISGHRSVSWYQQTPGQGLQFLFEYFSETQRNKGNFPGRFSGRQFSNSRSEMNVSTLELGDSALYLCASSLDYASGANEQFFGPGTRLTVL.

The chain links TRBV7-8 to TRBJ1-1; D unclear. The CDR3 extends over 16 amino acids. Germline V CDR1 and CDR2: SGHVS, FQNEAQ. V was cut by 1 base and J by 1 base, with 13 bases left in between. For the CDR3, the DNA is TGTGCCAGCAGCTTAGGGACTCGCCAGTCGAACACTGAAGCTTTCTTT. Encoded protein: CASSLGTRQSNTEAFF.

V usage is TRBV19 and J usage is TRBJ2-1; 9 bases align to TRBD1. The germline CDR1 and CDR2 sequences are LNHDA and SQIVND (reference sequence). The CDR3 totals 13 residues. The V segment lost 4 bases and the J segment 6 bases; nucleotides outside the gene matches: 1. The CDR3 DNA follows: TGTGCCAGTAGTAGACAGGGGGGCAATGAGCAGTTCTTC. The encoded protein is CASSRQGGNEQFF.

Only a few counts were recorded for this clone. The gene calls are TRBV7-3 and TRBJ2-3, with D perhaps matching TRBD2 (6 bases). The CDR3 spans 15 residues. Deletions cut 0 bases from V and 8 bases from J, with 15 bases between. Germline assignment: CDR1 SGHTA and CDR2 FQGTGA. CDR3 sequence reads: CASSLTGGVMATQYF. The DNA of the CDR3 is TGTGCCAGCAGCTTAACTGGCGGGGTTATGGCTACGCAGTATTTT. Full variable domain (outside the CDR3, taken from reference TRBV7-3 and TRBJ2-3): GAGVSQTPSNKVTEKGKYVELRCDPISGHTALYWYRQSLGQGPEFLIYFQGTGAADDSGLPNDRFFAVRPEGSVSTLKIQRTERGDSAVYLCASSLTGGVMATQYFGPGTRLTVL.

The table lists this clone with a few counts. V usage is TRBV30 and J usage is TRBJ1-4; a weak D match, TRBD1 (6 bases). The CDR3 extends over 17 amino acids. Germline V gene sequence: CDR1 GTSNPN, CDR2 SVGIG (reference sequence). V lost 4 bases and J lost 8, with 26 bases in between. The CDR3 here is CAWTVGTSGGSEEKLFF. DNA of the CDR3: TGTGCCTGGACCGTCGGGACAAGTGGGGGCTCGGAGGAAAAACTGTTTTTT.

This clone was observed a handful of times. Here the CDR3 reads CASSQDRGTDTQYF. As DNA, the CDR3 is TGCGCCAGCAGCCAAGATCGGGGAACAGATACGCAGTATTTT. The V call is TRBV4-1, the J call TRBJ2-3; D possibly corresponds to TRBD2 (5 bases). This CDR3 contains 14 residues. V dropped 0 bases and J dropped 3 bases, with 7 bases sitting between them. Per germline, CDR1 MGHRA and CDR2 YSYEKL.

This clone was seen a handful of times. The chain joins TRBV5-1 to TRBJ2-5, with D maybe TRBD1 (8 bases). The CDR3 contains 15 residues. Between the trimmed V and J ends, which lost 5 bases and 4 bases, there was a span of 18 bases. Germline CDR1 is SGHRS and CDR2 is YFSETQ. CDR3 residues: CASRLTGERGETQYF. The CDR3, as DNA: TGCGCCAGCAGACTGACAGGGGAGCGGGGAGAGACCCAGTACTTC.

The V and J genes are TRBV7-2 and TRBJ2-7, with 11 bases that match TRBD2. CDR3 length equals 15 residues. The germline V gene encodes CDR1 SGHTA and CDR2 FQGNSA. The V segment lost 4 bases and the J segment 4 bases; nucleotides outside the gene matches: 6. CDR3 coding DNA: TGTGCCAGCAGCTCCTCTAGCGGGGGGCGGTACGAGCAGTACTTC. Protein: CASSSSSGGRYEQYF.

The chain recombines TRBV28 with TRBJ2-3; possibly TRBD1 or TRBD2 for D (5 bases each). Trimming cost V 5 bases and J 3 bases, with 21 bases left between them. The V gene's germline CDR1 is MDHEN and CDR2 SYDVKM. This CDR3 comprises 17 residues. CDR3 DNA sequence: TGTGCCAGCAGTCCGATCGGGACCAAGAGGGTAACAGATACGCAGTATTTT. It translates to CASSPIGTKRVTDTQYF.

This clone was seen a handful of times. This chain connects TRBV10-3 to TRBJ2-7, with D unclear. CDR1 ENHRY and CDR2 SYGVKD come from the germline V gene. The germline V and J ends were trimmed by 0 bases and 1 base, with 4 bases remaining between them. CDR3 length: 13 residues. CDR3: CAISESGSYEQYF. CDR3 nucleotides: TGTGCCATCAGTGAGTCGGGATCCTACGAGCAGTACTTC.

The chain uses TRBV2 and TRBJ2-3, with 10 nucleotides matching TRBD1. V was pared by 3 bases and J by 6 bases, with 0 bases of the junction left unmatched. The CDR3 spans 13 residues. The germline V gene has CDR1 SNHLY and CDR2 FYNNEI. CDR3 amino acids: CASSEDRGDTQYF. The CDR3 DNA reads as TGTGCCAGCAGTGAGGACAGGGGGGATACGCAGTATTTT.

The chain recombines TRBV18 with TRBJ1-2; maybe TRBD1 (5 bases). V was shortened by 2 bases and J by 4 bases, with 17 bases between the two germline ends. The CDR3 runs 16 residues. From germline, CDR1 is KGHSH and CDR2 LQKENI. The CDR3 loop is CASSPSSVEGLYGYTF. Here the CDR3 DNA reads TGTGCCAGCTCACCAAGTTCCGTGGAGGGACTCTATGGCTACACCTTC.

CDR3 loop: CAWEDTARSSPLHF. CDR3 DNA: TGTGCCTGGGAAGACACCGCCAGGAGTTCACCCCTCCACTTT. The chain combines TRBV30 with TRBJ1-6, with D hard to call. Germline CDR1 is GTSNPN and CDR2 is SVGIG (reference sequence). CDR3 size: 14 residues. The V end lost 5 bases, the J end lost 9 bases, and 17 bases lay between the germline ends.

The sample holds a few counts of this clone. The chain uses TRBV11-1 and TRBJ1-1; D remains ambiguous. Per germline, CDR1 SGHAT and CDR2 FQDESV (reference sequence). The CDR3 is made up of 14 amino acids. V was pared by 3 bases and J by 1 base, with 9 bases between. The CDR3 bases are TGTGCCAGCAGCTTCTGGACGGAGAACACTGAAGCTTTCTTT. It specifies CASSFWTENTEAFF. The complete variable domain, with remaining parts taken from reference TRBV11-1 and TRBJ1-1, reads EAEVAQSPRYKITEKSQAVAFWCDPISGHATLYWYRQILGQGPELLVQFQDESVVDDSQLPKDRFSAERLKGVDSTLKIQPAELGDSAMYLCASSFWTENTEAFFGQGTRLTVV.

This clone has only a few counts. DNA for the CDR3: TGTGCCAGTAGTGGGGCTGGAGGCACTGAAGCTTTCTTT. It encodes CASSGAGGTEAFF. The chain joins TRBV19 to TRBJ1-1; maybe TRBD1 (5 bases). CDR3 length equals 13 residues. Trimming left V 5 bases short and J 4 bases short, with 11 bases between. In germline, CDR1 is LNHDA, CDR2 SQIVND (reference sequence).

V is TRBV7-2 and J is TRBJ2-5; 9 bases agree with TRBD2. The CDR3 sequence is 14 residues long. Germline V CDR1 and CDR2: SGHTA, FQGNSA. With 6 bases clipped from V and 5 bases from J, the junction kept 7 bases outside the gene matches. The CDR3 reads CASRAGGPVETQYF. Here the CDR3 DNA reads TGTGCCAGCAGGGCGGGGGGGCCTGTGGAGACCCAGTACTTC. Supplemented by reference TRBV7-2 and TRBJ2-5, the full variable domain reads GAGVSQSPSNKVTEKGKDVELRCDPISGHTALYWYRQSLGQGLEFLIYFQGNSAPDKSGLPSDRFSAERTGGSVSTLTIQRTQQEDSAVYLCASRAGGPVETQYFGPGTRLLVL.

This clone was recorded many times. CDR3 DNA sequence: TGTGCCAGCCATTCAGGGAACGCCGGCACTGAAGCTTTCTTT. Translating gives CASHSGNAGTEAFF. The rearrangement joins TRBV18 to TRBJ1-1; D possibly corresponds to TRBD1 (5 bases). V was trimmed by 8 bases and J by 4 bases, leaving 17 bases between them. CDR3 length: 14 amino acids. CDR1 and CDR2 (germline): KGHSH, LQKENI.

V and J are TRBV6-6 and TRBJ1-1; D remains unclear. The V end lost 4 bases, the J end lost 1 base, and 13 bases lay between the germline ends. CDR3 size: 15 residues. In germline, CDR1 is MNHNY, CDR2 SVGAGI (reference sequence). CDR3 amino acids: CASSSHGRANTEAFF. The CDR3 DNA follows: TGTGCCAGCAGTTCCCACGGTCGGGCGAACACTGAAGCTTTCTTT.

This clone has more than one count but fewer than ten. CDR3 sequence: CSVAGAPKETQYF. The CDR3 DNA follows: TGCAGCGTTGCGGGGGCGCCCAAAGAGACCCAGTACTTC. The chain is built from TRBV29-1 and TRBJ2-5, with D perhaps given as TRBD1 or TRBD2 (6 bases each). The V gene lost 4 bases and the J gene lost 3 bases, with 12 bases spanning the gap. This CDR3 has 13 amino acids. Looked up from germline, CDR1 is SQVTM and CDR2 is ANQGSEA.

This sequence joins TRBV7-9 and TRBJ1-2; 7 nucleotides match TRBD1. The CDR3 has 13 residues. Trimming at V came to 1 base and at J to 8 bases, leaving 4 bases not matched to a gene. The germline gives CDR1 SEHNR, CDR2 FQNEAQ (reference sequence). The CDR3 sequence is CASSLEGAGGYTF. CDR3 sequence (DNA): TGTGCCAGCAGCTTAGAGGGGGCAGGAGGCTACACCTTC. Looking up the rest from reference TRBV7-9 and TRBJ1-2 gives the full variable domain: DTGVSQNPRHKITKRGQNVTFRCDPISEHNRLYWYRQTLGQGPEFLTYFQNEAQLEKSRLLSDRFSAERPKGSFSTLEIQRTEQGDSAMYLCASSLEGAGGYTFGSGTRLTVV.